A single sample is the source of the 6 T cell receptor beta chains below, sequenced in a study of T-cell memory formation after mild COVID-19. TCRdb reanalysed the 5' RACE reads using MiXCR and keeps one entry per CDR3 protein. This table holds roughly 380,000 distinct CDR3 sequences, 28% found once. The sequencing sample was made of PBMCs or a T cell subset sorted from them (not recorded which). The receptors shown here come from an adult woman who had mild COVID-19 (a few samples of this study predate the infection). Cell type and time point are not known.

The J gene is TRBJ2-7, the V gene TRBV6-2 or TRBV6-3, with D tentatively TRBD1 (5 bases). V was clipped by 2 bases and J by 2 bases, with 13 bases between them. Germline CDR1 MNHEY, CDR2 SVGEGT. The CDR3 runs to 15 residues. As DNA, the CDR3 is TGTGCCAGCAGTTACGGGCAGGGATTCGCCTACGAGCAGTACTTC. It translates to CASSYGQGFAYEQYF.

This clonotype appeared a few times. The gene calls are TRBV24-1 and TRBJ2-1; 9 bases are a match to TRBD2. CDR3 size: 15 residues. Trimming cost V 5 bases and J 7 bases; bases outside gene matches: 8. CDR1 and CDR2 from the germline V gene are KGHDR and SFDVKD. The CDR3 spells CATSVGGRAWNEQFF. The CDR3 coding sequence is TGTGCCACCAGTGTAGGCGGGAGGGCTTGGAATGAGCAGTTCTTC.

The chain joins TRBV10-3 to TRBJ2-1; the D gene is possibly TRBD2 (6 bases). CDR3 length: 13 residues. CDR1 ENHRY and CDR2 SYGVKD come from the germline V gene. V was cut by 6 bases and J by 8 bases, with 14 bases left in between. The CDR3 loop reads CAISGSSGDEQFF. The CDR3 DNA follows: TGTGCCATCAGCGGGAGTTCGGGGGATGAGCAGTTCTTC.

The sample holds a few counts of this clonotype. The chain carries TRBV11-2 and TRBJ2-3, with TRBD2 matching over 8 bases. The CDR3 runs to 19 residues. V lost 1 base, J lost 0 bases, and 12 bases stayed unmatched. Germline-derived CDR1 and CDR2 are SGHAT and FQNNGV. CDR3 nucleotides: TGTGCCAGCAGCTTAGGGGGGACCTGGCGGGGGGCAAGCACAGATACGCAGTATTTT. This translates into CASSLGGTWRGASTDTQYF.

This chain joins TRBV12-3 or TRBV12-4 and TRBJ2-7; D tentatively fits TRBD1 or TRBD2 (6 bases each). Between the trimmed V and J ends, which lost 6 bases and 6 bases, there was a span of 12 bases. The CDR3 is 12 amino acids. The CDR3 DNA is TGTGCCAGCAGCCAAAGGGGGGTCGAGCAGTACTTC. This gives the protein CASSQRGVEQYF.

The chain couples TRBV5-6 to TRBJ1-4; D is undetermined. Germline CDR1 reads SGHDT; CDR2 reads YYEEEE. CDR3 length equals 14 residues. Trimming left V 0 bases short and J 4 bases short, with 7 bases between. CDR3 sequence: CASSLGRHNEKLFF. The CDR3 nucleotides read TGTGCCAGCAGCTTGGGCAGGCATAATGAAAAACTGTTTTTT. Using reference TRBV5-6 and TRBJ1-4 for the parts outside the CDR3, the full variable domain is DAGVTQSPTHLIKTRGQQVTLRCSPKSGHDTVSWYQQALGQGPQFIFQYYEEEERQRGNFPDRFSGHQFPNYSSELNVNALLLGDSALYLCASSLGRHNEKLFFGSGTQLSVL.